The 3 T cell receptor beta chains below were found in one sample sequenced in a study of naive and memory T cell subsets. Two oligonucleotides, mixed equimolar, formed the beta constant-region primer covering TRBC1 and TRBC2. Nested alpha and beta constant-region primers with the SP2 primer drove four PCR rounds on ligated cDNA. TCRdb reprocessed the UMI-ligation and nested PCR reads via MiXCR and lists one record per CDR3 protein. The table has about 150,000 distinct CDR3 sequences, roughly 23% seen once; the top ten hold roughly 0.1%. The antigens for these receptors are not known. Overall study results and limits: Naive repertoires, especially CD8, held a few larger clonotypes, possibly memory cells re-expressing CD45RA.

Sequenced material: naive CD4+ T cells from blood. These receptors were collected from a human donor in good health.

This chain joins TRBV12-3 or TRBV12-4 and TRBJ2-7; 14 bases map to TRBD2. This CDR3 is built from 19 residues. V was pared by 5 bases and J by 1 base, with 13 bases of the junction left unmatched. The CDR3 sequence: CASSLNPGLAGVGSYEQYF. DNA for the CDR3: TGTGCCAGCAGTCTAAACCCGGGACTAGCGGGAGTCGGGTCCTACGAGCAGTACTTC.

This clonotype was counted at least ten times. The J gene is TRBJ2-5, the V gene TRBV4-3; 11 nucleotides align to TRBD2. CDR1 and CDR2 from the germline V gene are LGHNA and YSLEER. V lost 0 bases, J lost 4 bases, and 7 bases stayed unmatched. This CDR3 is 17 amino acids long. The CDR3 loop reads CASSQDSGRARGETQYF. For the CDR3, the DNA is TGCGCCAGCAGCCAAGATAGCGGGAGGGCCCGTGGAGAGACCCAGTACTTC.

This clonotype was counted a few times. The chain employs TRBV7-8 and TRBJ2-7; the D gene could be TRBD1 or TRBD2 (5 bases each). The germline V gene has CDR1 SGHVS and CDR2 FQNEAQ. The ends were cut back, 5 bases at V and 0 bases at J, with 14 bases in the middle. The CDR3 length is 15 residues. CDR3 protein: CASSTAPRGSYEQYF. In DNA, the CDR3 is TGTGCCAGCAGCACCGCTCCGAGGGGCTCCTACGAGCAGTACTTC. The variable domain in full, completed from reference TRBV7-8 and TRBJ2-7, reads GAGVSQSPRYKVAKRGQDVALRCDPISGHVSLFWYQQALGQGPEFLTYFQNEAQLDKSGLPSDRFFAERPEGSVSTLKIQRTQQEDSAVYLCASSTAPRGSYEQYFGPGTRLTVT.